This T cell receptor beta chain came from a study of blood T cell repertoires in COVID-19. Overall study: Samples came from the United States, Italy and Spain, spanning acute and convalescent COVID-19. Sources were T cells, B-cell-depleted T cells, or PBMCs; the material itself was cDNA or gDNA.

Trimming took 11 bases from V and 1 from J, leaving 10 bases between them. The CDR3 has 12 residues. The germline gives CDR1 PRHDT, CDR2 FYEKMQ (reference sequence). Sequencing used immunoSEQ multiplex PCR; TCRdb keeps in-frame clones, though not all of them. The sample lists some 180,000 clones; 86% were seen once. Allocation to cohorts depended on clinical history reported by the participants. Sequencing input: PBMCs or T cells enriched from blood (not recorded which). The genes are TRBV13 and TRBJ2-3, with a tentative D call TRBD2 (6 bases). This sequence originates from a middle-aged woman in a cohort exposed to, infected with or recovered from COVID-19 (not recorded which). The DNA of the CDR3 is TGTGCCGGGCAGCGGGGCACAGATACGCAGTATTTT. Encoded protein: CAGQRGTDTQYF.